The 27 T cell receptor delta chains listed next were all sequenced from one sample in a study of gamma-delta T cells after stem cell transplantation. TCRdb fed the RT-PCR reads to CATT. Of under 8,500 delta-chain clones in the sample, roughly 25% were seen once. Sequenced sample: gamma-delta T cells. Every receptor here comes from a human donor. It is not recorded whose cells these are; they may come from a transplant donor.

On this clone itself: This is likely an artifact of a read error, given a far larger clone one base away. The chain recombines TRDV2 with TRDJ1; TRDD3 matches at 13 bases. CDR1 and CDR2 from the germline V gene are GEAIGNYY and EKD. The CDR3 runs to 22 residues. The V and J ends lost 2 bases and 2 bases, in that order; junction bases with no gene match: 22. The DNA of the CDR3 is TGTGCCTGTGACATCCAGTACTGGGGGATACGGGATGGCCAAGTCAGAACCGATAAACTCATCTTT. Its protein is CACDIQYWGIRDGQVRTDKLIF.

This chain joins TRDV1 and TRDJ1; 9 bases are a match to TRDD3. V shed 4 bases, J shed 8 bases, and the junction held 29 bases outside the gene matches. CDR3 length: 21 residues. The germline V gene encodes CDR1 TSWWSYY and CDR2 QGS. CDR3 amino acids: CALGAFPPGIRKAWIRWKLIF. The CDR3 nucleotides read TGTGCTCTTGGGGCATTCCCCCCGGGGATACGCAAGGCATGGATTCGATGGAAACTCATCTTT.

Comment on this clone: Given a much more abundant clone one base away, this may be a read error. V is TRDV2 and J is TRDJ1, with D perhaps TRDD2 (5 bases). Trimming left V 1 base short and J 0 bases short, with 29 bases between. The CDR3 extends over 21 amino acids. Germline values: CDR1 GEAIGNYY, CDR2 EKD. The CDR3 DNA follows: TGTGCCTGTGACACTAACTTCCCAACTGCGACCAACCTCCTCAACACCGATAAACTCATCTTT. It is translated as CACDTNFPTATNLLNTDKLIF.

As for this clone: This sequence is one base from a far larger clone and is likely a read error. Other nucleotide sequences in the sample specify the same CDR3. The genes are TRDV1 and TRDJ1; maybe TRDD3 (8 bases). Germline CDR1 and CDR2: TSWWSYY and QGS. This CDR3 comprises 24 residues. The germline V and J ends were trimmed by 0 bases and 0 bases, with 35 bases remaining between them. The CDR3: CALGELMLVPTGGIVGSDTDKLIF. DNA for the CDR3: TGTGCTCTTGGGGAACTAATGTTGGTTCCTACGGGGGGGATAGTGGGTTCGGACACCGATAAACTCATCTTT.

On this clone itself: A much more abundant neighbour one base away suggests this may be a read error. This chain uses TRDV1 with TRDJ1; TRDD3 matches at 8 bases. Germline CDR1 and CDR2: TSWWSYY and QGS. The CDR3 extends over 23 amino acids. V shed 2 bases, J shed 1 base, and the junction held 27 bases outside the gene matches. The CDR3 sequence is CALGENSGGSARRILGGTDKLIF. Written as DNA, the CDR3 is TGTGCTCTTGGGGAAAATAGCGGAGGGTCCGCCCGACGGATACTGGGGGGCACCGATAAACTCATCTTT.

This clone qualifies as medium-sized (0.01 to 0.1%). This chain joins TRDV2 and TRDJ1; possibly TRDD3 for D (6 bases). The CDR3 consists of 15 residues. The V end was cut by 4 bases, the J end by 0 bases, with 14 bases between. Per the germline V gene, CDR1 is GEAIGNYY and CDR2 is EKD. CDR3 nucleotides: TGTGCCTGTGAGGGGCTGGGGAAAAACACCGATAAACTCATCTTT. It codes for CACEGLGKNTDKLIF.

A few counts support this clone. This chain joins TRDV2 and TRDJ1, with 9 bases that match TRDD3. Per the germline V gene, CDR1 is GEAIGNYY and CDR2 is EKD. V lost 0 bases, J lost 3 bases, and 7 bases stayed unmatched. This CDR3 has 16 amino acids. The CDR3 sequence is CACDTLGDRIADKLIF. For the CDR3, the DNA is TGTGCCTGTGACACCTTGGGGGATAGAATCGCCGATAAACTCATCTTT.

Judged by abundance, this clone is medium-sized. The chain joins TRDV2 to TRDJ1; 11 nucleotides align to TRDD3. The CDR3 runs to 20 residues. The germline gives CDR1 GEAIGNYY, CDR2 EKD. V gave up 0 bases and J gave up 0 bases; unmatched junction bases: 14. CDR3 DNA sequence: TGTGCCTGTGACACCGTAGGCCTGGGGGATACAAGGGGGGACACCGATAAACTCATCTTT. This gives the protein CACDTVGLGDTRGDTDKLIF.

In its sample, this clone is medium-sized. This chain uses TRDV2 with TRDJ3; 12 bases align to TRDD3. This CDR3 comprises 24 residues. The ends lost 3 bases at V and 0 bases at J; junction bases unmatched: 20. The germline gives CDR1 GEAIGNYY, CDR2 EKD. The CDR3 coding sequence is TGTGCCTGTGACCCGGCTGTACTGGGGGATACCGCCGGTTGGAGCTCCTGGGACACCCGACAGATGTTTTTC. This codes for CACDPAVLGDTAGWSSWDTRQMFF.

The V call is TRDV2, the J call TRDJ1; TRDD3 aligns across 9 bases. V lost 1 base to trimming and J lost 3 bases; unmatched junction nucleotides: 23. The CDR3 consists of 21 residues. The germline CDR1 and CDR2 sequences are GEAIGNYY and EKD. CDR3: CACDTVNVPSRGIHQSDKLIF. CDR3 coding DNA: TGTGCCTGTGACACGGTGAACGTCCCTAGCCGGGGGATACATCAGTCCGATAAACTCATCTTT.

This clone qualifies as medium-sized. V is TRDV2 and J is TRDJ1; 12 positions agree with TRDD3. V trimming: 1 base; J trimming: 4 bases; junction bases outside the gene matches: 3. The CDR3 consists of 15 residues. Germline V gene data show CDR1 as GEAIGNYY and CDR2 as EKD. CDR3 nucleotide sequence: TGTGCCTGTGACACTCTGGGGGATACGAACGATAAACTCATCTTT. It yields the protein CACDTLGDTNDKLIF.

This clone is classed as medium-sized (0.01 to 0.1%). The rearrangement uses TRDV2 and TRDJ1; 11 nucleotides match TRDD3. The V segment lost 0 bases and the J segment 3 bases; nucleotides outside the gene matches: 17. The CDR3 loop spans 20 amino acids. Germline V gene data show CDR1 as GEAIGNYY and CDR2 as EKD. CDR3 loop: CACDTLGGGYANGIADKLIF. CDR3 nucleotides: TGTGCCTGTGACACCCTTGGTGGGGGATACGCGAATGGGATAGCCGATAAACTCATCTTT.

By sample fraction, this clone is medium-sized. The V gene is TRDV2, the J gene TRDJ1, with 10 bases identical to TRDD3. The CDR3 is 17 residues long. Germline trimming cut 6 bases from V and 0 bases from J; bases unmatched to any gene: 12. The germline V gene encodes CDR1 GEAIGNYY and CDR2 EKD. CDR3 DNA: TGTGCCTGTTCTTCCCTGGGGGATATTGGGGACACCGATAAACTCATCTTT. It yields the protein CACSSLGDIGDTDKLIF.

By share of the sample, this clone is medium-sized. This sequence joins TRDV2 and TRDJ1, with TRDD3 identical over 11 bases. Germline CDR1 GEAIGNYY, CDR2 EKD. The CDR3 extends over 18 amino acids. The V segment lost 3 bases and the J segment 3 bases; nucleotides outside the gene matches: 14. CDR3 sequence (DNA): TGTGCCTGTGACGACCTTTTACTGGGGGATAAACGACCCGATAAACTCATCTTT. Its protein product is CACDDLLLGDKRPDKLIF.

This clone was seen only a few times. The chain links TRDV2 to TRDJ1, with 10 bases that match TRDD3. Germline trimming cut 3 bases from V and 0 bases from J; bases unmatched to any gene: 9. The CDR3 totals 17 residues. CDR1 is GEAIGNYY and CDR2 is EKD in the germline V gene. The CDR3 is CACDYHLGGYNTDKLIF. In DNA, the CDR3 is TGTGCCTGTGACTATCACCTTGGGGGATACAACACCGATAAACTCATCTTT.

By its share, this clone is medium-sized. The genes are TRDV2 and TRDJ3; 8 bases fit TRDD3. The CDR3 covers 20 residues. Germline-derived CDR1 and CDR2 are GEAIGNYY and EKD. With V trimmed by 3 bases and J by 0 bases, 12 bases remained unmatched. The CDR3 DNA is TGTGCCTGTGACTCCCTCGGTACTGGGGGCCACTCCTGGGACACCCGACAGATGTTTTTC. It codes for CACDSLGTGGHSWDTRQMFF.

This clone is medium-sized within its sample. The rearrangement joins TRDV2 to TRDJ1, with D hard to call. Trimming cost V 6 bases and J 0 bases, with 22 bases left between them. CDR1 GEAIGNYY and CDR2 EKD come from the germline V gene. The CDR3 is 17 amino acids. The CDR3: CACRALEHSKDTDKLIF. As DNA, the CDR3 is TGTGCCTGTCGGGCCTTGGAACACTCAAAGGACACCGATAAACTCATCTTT.

J is TRDJ1 and V is TRDV2; 8 bases fit TRDD3. Trimming at V came to 4 bases and at J to 2 bases, leaving 23 bases not matched to a gene. CDR3 length: 20 residues. Looked up from germline, CDR1 is GEAIGNYY and CDR2 is EKD. The CDR3 nucleotides read TGTGCCTGTGAAAGGGTCCGGACTGGGGGGGAGGGGAAGGGGACCGATAAACTCATCTTT. Amino acid sequence: CACERVRTGGEGKGTDKLIF.

Notes on this clone: A single base separates this from a much larger clone, so it may be a read error. The CDR3 sequence: CACDAVRAGLGGLSSWDTRQMFF. DNA of the CDR3: TGTGCCTGTGACGCCGTTCGCGCCGGACTGGGAGGCCTAAGCTCCTGGGACACCCGACAGATGTTTTTC. This chain links TRDV2 with TRDJ3, with a tentative D call TRDD3 (6 bases). V gave up 3 bases and J gave up 0 bases, with 29 bases separating them. CDR1 and CDR2 from the germline V gene are GEAIGNYY and EKD. This CDR3 comprises 23 residues.

As concerns this clone: A single base is all that separates this from a far larger clone, so a read error is likely. This same CDR3 is encoded by further DNA sequences in the sample. The chain combines TRDV2 with TRDJ1; unclear D gene. Germline CDR1 GEAIGNYY, CDR2 EKD. This CDR3 comprises 12 residues. Trimming removed 3 bases from V and 10 bases from J, with 14 bases in between. The CDR3 is CACDLHVGRLIF. DNA of the CDR3: TGTGCCTGTGACCTTCATGTTGGGAGACTCATCTTT.

Notes on this clone: This is likely an artifact of a read error, given a far larger clone one base away. The sample contains more than one DNA sequence encoding this CDR3. The chain recombines TRDV2 with TRDJ1, with D possibly matching TRDD3 (5 bases). CDR1 is GEAIGNYY, CDR2 EKD, per germline. The germline V and J ends were trimmed by 3 bases and 3 bases, with 22 bases remaining between them. The CDR3 has 17 residues. CDR3 amino acids: CACDEVGTTDTPDKLIF. The CDR3, as DNA: TGTGCCTGTGACGAGGTTGGTACGACAGATACCCCCGATAAACTCATCTTT.

V is TRDV2 and J is TRDJ1; the D is unclear. This CDR3 has 19 amino acids. The germline CDR1 and CDR2 sequences are GEAIGNYY and EKD. Trimming took 3 bases from V and 3 from J, leaving 28 bases between them. The CDR3 sequence is CACDPLAHMGERVADKLIF. CDR3 nucleotides: TGTGCCTGTGACCCCTTGGCTCACATGGGCGAAAGGGTCGCCGATAAACTCATCTTT.

This chain links TRDV2 with TRDJ1, with D possibly being TRDD3 (6 bases). The CDR3 is 16 residues long. Trimming removed 0 bases at V and 0 bases at J, with 13 bases between. CDR1 and CDR2 (germline): GEAIGNYY, EKD. As DNA, the CDR3 is TGTGCCTGTGACACCGTTGCCGGGATAAACACCGATAAACTCATCTTT. The encoded protein is CACDTVAGINTDKLIF.

This clone turned up a few times. The CDR3 nucleotides read TGTGCCTGTGACTCCTTGGGGGGGGATAAAGGCGATAAACTCATCTTT. Residues: CACDSLGGDKGDKLIF. J is TRDJ1 and V is TRDV2; 8 nucleotides match TRDD3. Losses at the gene ends were 3 bases for V and 4 bases for J; bases not matched to a gene: 12. The length of the CDR3 is 16 residues. CDR1 is GEAIGNYY and CDR2 is EKD in the germline V gene.

Turning to this clone: Given a much more abundant clone one base away, this may be a read error. Other nucleotide sequences in the sample specify the same CDR3. The gene calls are TRDV2 and TRDJ1, with 13 nucleotides matching TRDD3. The CDR3 loop spans 23 amino acids. Germline values: CDR1 GEAIGNYY, CDR2 EKD. CDR3 nucleotide sequence: TGCGCCTGTGACACCGTCAACTGGGGGATACGCGGGGGTACACCTTCGGGGACCGATAAACTCATCTTT. It is translated as CACDTVNWGIRGGTPSGTDKLIF.

This clone showed up just a few times. Given a far larger clone just one base away, this is likely a sequencing read error. The chain combines TRDV2 with TRDJ3; 12 positions agree with TRDD3. This CDR3 is built from 20 residues. CDR1 GEAIGNYY and CDR2 EKD come from the germline V gene. In DNA form, the CDR3 reads TGTGCCTGTGACATCGTACTGGGGGATACAGACTCCTGGGACGCCCGACAGATGTTTTTC. Its protein is CACDIVLGDTDSWDARQMFF.

About this clone itself: This clone may be a read error of a much larger clone one base away. Different DNA sequences within this sample yield the same CDR3. The CDR3 nucleotides read TGTGCCTGTGACACTGTACGGGCCTCTTCACTGGGGGATACGTCCTTCCCCGATAAACTCATCTTT. It codes for CACDTVRASSLGDTSFPDKLIF. The V and J genes are TRDV2 and TRDJ1; 13 bases fit TRDD3. The V gene's germline CDR1 is GEAIGNYY and CDR2 EKD. V dropped 1 base and J dropped 3; count of bases not matched to a gene: 22. The CDR3 has 22 amino acids.